This is a list of T cell receptor beta chains from one sample in a study of siplizumab effects on memory and regulatory T cells. This table comes from immunoSEQ multiplex PCR, and its TCRdb copy is limited to in-frame clones, with some not included. The sample has some 100,000 clones; 93% are singletons. The material sequenced was CD8+ T cells sorted from blood. All receptors derive from a human donor in good health. CDR3s include the opening cysteine and the closing phenylalanine or tryptophan. Fields, in order: clone size, V gene, D gene, J gene, CDR3 protein, CDR3 DNA. A D gene is named only where the DNA matches it firmly. For some rows the clone size is stated as once, few or many, or as a class when expanded; others skip it.

abundance: .; v_gene: TRBV9; d_gene: .; j_gene: TRBJ1-2; CDR3aa: CASSTPREGAGGYTF; CDR3nt: TGTGCCAGCAGCACCCCCAGGGAAGGGGCCGGTGGCTACACCTTC
abundance: .; v_gene: TRBV9; d_gene: TRBD1; j_gene: TRBJ1-4; CDR3aa: CASSGPRDRDFDTNEKLFF; CDR3nt: TGTGCCAGCAGCGGCCCCCGGGACAGGGACTTTGACACTAATGAAAAACTGTTTTTT
abundance: .; v_gene: TRBV5-6; d_gene: .; j_gene: TRBJ2-7; CDR3aa: CASSLGGEQYF; CDR3nt: TGTGCCAGCAGCTTGGGAGGGGAGCAGTACTTC
abundance: .; v_gene: TRBV6-6; d_gene: TRBD1; j_gene: TRBJ1-2; CDR3aa: CASSYPDRGMNYGYTF; CDR3nt: TGTGCCAGCAGTTACCCGGACAGGGGGATGAACTATGGCTACACCTTC
abundance: .; v_gene: TRBV6-5; d_gene: .; j_gene: TRBJ2-5; CDR3aa: CASSTHQIKETQYF; CDR3nt: TGTGCCAGCAGTACCCACCAAATCAAAGAGACCCAGTACTTC
abundance: .; v_gene: TRBV7-9; d_gene: TRBD1; j_gene: TRBJ2-7; CDR3aa: CASQRTGYEQYF; CDR3nt: TGTGCCAGCCAGAGGACAGGGTACGAGCAGTACTTC
abundance: once; v_gene: TRBV10-3; d_gene: TRBD1; j_gene: TRBJ2-3; CDR3aa: CAISWTGTVTDTQYF; CDR3nt: TGTGCCATCAGTTGGACAGGGACGGTTACAGATACGCAGTATTTT
abundance: .; v_gene: TRBV5-1; d_gene: .; j_gene: TRBJ2-7; CDR3aa: CASSPAEGGYEQYF; CDR3nt: TGCGCCAGCAGCCCGGCCGAGGGGGGGTACGAGCAGTACTTC
abundance: .; v_gene: TRBV4-1; d_gene: TRBD2; j_gene: TRBJ2-5; CDR3aa: CASSQDRTSGIQETQYF; CDR3nt: TGCGCCAGCAGCCAAGATAGGACTAGCGGAATCCAAGAGACCCAGTACTTC
abundance: .; v_gene: TRBV11-3; d_gene: .; j_gene: TRBJ2-7; CDR3aa: CASSLIVYEQYF; CDR3nt: TGTGCCAGCAGCTTAATTGTATACGAGCAGTACTTC
abundance: .; v_gene: TRBV13; d_gene: .; j_gene: TRBJ2-5; CDR3aa: CASSARGQETQYF; CDR3nt: TGTGCCAGCAGCGCCAGAGGCCAAGAGACCCAGTACTTC
abundance: .; v_gene: TRBV11-2; d_gene: TRBD1; j_gene: TRBJ2-3; CDR3aa: CASSQTGQGADTQYF; CDR3nt: TGTGCCAGCAGCCAGACCGGACAGGGGGCAGATACGCAGTATTTT
abundance: .; v_gene: TRBV5-4; d_gene: .; j_gene: TRBJ2-1; CDR3aa: CASSSRGASSYNEQFF; CDR3nt: TGTGCCAGCAGCTCCCGTGGAGCCAGCTCCTACAATGAGCAGTTCTTC
abundance: .; v_gene: TRBV7-9; d_gene: .; j_gene: TRBJ2-7; CDR3aa: CASTASGPYEQYF; CDR3nt: TGTGCCAGCACCGCCAGCGGCCCCTACGAGCAGTACTTC